The T cell receptor beta chain under discussion was sequenced for a study of blood T cell repertoires in COVID-19 (dated by TCRdb to the early 2020s). Background for the entire study: Collaborator samples came from the United States, Italy and Spain and covered acute and convalescent phases of COVID-19. The prospective study material was composed of cDNA or gDNA derived from T cells, B-cell-depleted T cells, or PBMCs. Subjects who had been exposed to COVID-19, were actively infected with it, or had recovered from it provided the deeply sampled blood TCRbeta repertoires that made up the dataset. The repertoires were released in a freely available public database meant as a resource for research on the immune response to SARS-CoV-2. Samples were obtained from the ongoing ImmuneRACE study (first 160 participants) and from 1,254 subjects provided by 6 global collaborators. Nearly every sample came with metadata listing a de-identified subject ID, COVID-19 status, age in years and sex. HLA class I and class II types, where available, came from metadata supplied by the sample provider rather than from assay-based typing. Study-wide findings and limitations: How much clinical and demographic metadata was included differed by source and by participant, and the metadata was provided uncurated.

Reading from cysteine to phenylalanine, the CDR3 counts 15 amino acids. This entry keeps only the CDR3 DNA: 45 bases, framed from base 1. V lost 5 bases and J lost 1 base, and the count of bases not matched to a germline gene is 7. CDR1 and CDR2 are read off the germline V gene (reference sequence) as PRHDT and FYEKMQ. TCRbeta CDR3 regions were amplified from genomic DNA by means of the immunoSEQ Assay, a bias-controlled multiplex PCR. On the authors' methods: Within the assay, amplification of reference gene primers was used to estimate how many nucleated cells each sample contained. To quantify the absolute abundance of each unique TCRbeta CDR3 rearrangement, sequence reads were collapsed and filtered. For each sample, productive Simpson clonality was calculated as the square root of Simpson's diversity index over productive rearrangements. Not all clones reach the TCRdb copy of this immuneACCESS table, which keeps in-frame sequences only. Checked studies attribute under half of the gap to unresolved V genes and leave the rest unexplained. V and J calls and clone size follow that table, whereas D and trimming were derived from the DNA. The sample has 150,000 to 200,000 clones on record, roughly 89% of them singletons. The biggest ten clones account for about 1.6% of the sample.

Collaborating institutions collected whole blood in K2EDTA tubes following their own protocols. For TCRbeta analysis, collaborators shipped samples as frozen whole blood, isolated PBMCs, or DNA extracted from either of those sample types. A word on this clone: Its antigen specificity is not known. One base away there is no much larger clone; base qualities are not given.

The source material was peripheral blood. The chain employs TRBV13 and TRBJ1-1, with 7 bases matching TRBD1. This TCR was sampled from a woman between 45 and 65 years old with acute or convalescent COVID-19. The nucleotide sequence reads as follows: TGTGCCAGCAGCGCCCGACAGGGTTGGAACACTGAAGCTTTCTTT. Its protein is CASSARQGWNTEAFF.